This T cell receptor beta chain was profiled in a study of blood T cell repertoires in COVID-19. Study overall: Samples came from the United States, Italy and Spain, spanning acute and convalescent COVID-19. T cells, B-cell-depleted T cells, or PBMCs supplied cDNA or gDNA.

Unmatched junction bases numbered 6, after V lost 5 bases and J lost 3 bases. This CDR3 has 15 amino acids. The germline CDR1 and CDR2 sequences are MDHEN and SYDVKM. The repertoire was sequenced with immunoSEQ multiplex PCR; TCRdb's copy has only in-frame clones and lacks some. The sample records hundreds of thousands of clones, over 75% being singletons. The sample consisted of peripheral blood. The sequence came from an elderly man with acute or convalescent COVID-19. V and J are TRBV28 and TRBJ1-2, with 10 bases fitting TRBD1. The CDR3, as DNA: TGTGCCAGCAGTATGACAGGGGGCGCCGACTATGGCTACACCTTC. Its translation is CASSMTGGADYGYTF.